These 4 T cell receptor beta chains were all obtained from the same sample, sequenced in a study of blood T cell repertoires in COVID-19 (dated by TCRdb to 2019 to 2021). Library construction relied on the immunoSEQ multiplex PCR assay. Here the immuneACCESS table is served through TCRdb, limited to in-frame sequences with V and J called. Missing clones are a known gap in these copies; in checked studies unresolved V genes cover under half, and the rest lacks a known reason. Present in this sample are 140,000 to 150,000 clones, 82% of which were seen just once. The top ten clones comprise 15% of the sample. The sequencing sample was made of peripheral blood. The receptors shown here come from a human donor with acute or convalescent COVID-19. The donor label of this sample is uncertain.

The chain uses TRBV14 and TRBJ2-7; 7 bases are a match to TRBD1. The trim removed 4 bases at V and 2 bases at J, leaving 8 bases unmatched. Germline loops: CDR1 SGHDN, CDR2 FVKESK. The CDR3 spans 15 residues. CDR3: CASSRGKGATYEQYF. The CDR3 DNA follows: TGTGCCAGCAGCCGGGGCAAGGGGGCAACCTACGAGCAGTACTTC.

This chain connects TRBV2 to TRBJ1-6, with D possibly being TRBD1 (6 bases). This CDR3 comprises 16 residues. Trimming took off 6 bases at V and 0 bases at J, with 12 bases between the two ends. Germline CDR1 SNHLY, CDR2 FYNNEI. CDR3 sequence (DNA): TGTGCCAGCAGCACGACAGGTCCCTCCTATAATTCACCCCTCCACTTT. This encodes CASSTTGPSYNSPLHF.

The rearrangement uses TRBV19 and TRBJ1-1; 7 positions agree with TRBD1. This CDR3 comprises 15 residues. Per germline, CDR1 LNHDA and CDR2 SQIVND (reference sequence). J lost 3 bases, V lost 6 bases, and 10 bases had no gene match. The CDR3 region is CASSRDREEDTEAFF. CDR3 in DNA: TGTGCCAGTAGCCGTGACAGGGAGGAGGACACTGAAGCTTTCTTT.

CDR3 residues: CASSLSSSAYYEQYF. In nucleotides, the CDR3 is TGTGCCAGCAGTTTATCTTCTAGCGCCTACTACGAGCAGTACTTC. The V and J genes are TRBV27 and TRBJ2-7; D is possibly TRBD2 (6 bases). V was shortened by 0 bases and J by 3 bases, with 12 bases between the two germline ends. CDR1 is MNHEY, CDR2 SMNVEV, per germline (reference sequence). This CDR3 comprises 15 residues.